One sample yielded the 20 T cell receptor beta chains listed below, sequenced in a study of blood T cell repertoires in COVID-19 (dated by TCRdb to 2020 to 2021). The receptor library was made with the immunoSEQ multiplex PCR assay. What TCRdb holds here is the immuneACCESS table cut down to in-frame rearrangements. Part of the clones is not present; checked against another copy, under half of the missing clones reflect an unresolved V gene, and the others are unexplained. The sample includes about 140,000 clones, with 84% observed a single time. The ten largest clones capture about 5.5% of the sample. Material: PBMCs or T cells enriched from blood (not recorded which). The receptor set was obtained from a man aged 35 to 55 with acute COVID-19.

This chain joins TRBV28 and TRBJ1-5; no clear D gene. The CDR3 covers 17 residues. The V end was cut by 4 bases, the J end by 3 bases, with 19 bases between. Germline V gives CDR1 MDHEN, CDR2 SYDVKM. CDR3 nucleotides: TGTGCCAGCAGTTCGAACTCGGACGGGGAAGCCAATCAGCCCCAGCATTTT. Protein sequence: CASSSNSDGEANQPQHF.

This sequence joins TRBV28 and TRBJ1-2, with a weak D call TRBD1 (6 bases). This CDR3 has 14 residues. V was trimmed by 5 bases and J by 4 bases, leaving 14 bases between them. The germline CDR1 and CDR2 sequences are MDHEN and SYDVKM. The CDR3 DNA sequence: TGTGCCAGCAGTCCCTACACAGGGACCTATGGCTACACCTTC. This sequence encodes CASSPYTGTYGYTF.

The gene calls are TRBV30 and TRBJ1-5; a weak D match, TRBD1 (5 bases). V dropped 2 bases and J dropped 5 bases, with 10 bases sitting between them. The CDR3 consists of 13 residues. CDR1 is GTSNPN and CDR2 is SVGIG in the germline V gene (reference sequence). The CDR3 sequence: CAWSPGSYQPQHF. CDR3 bases: TGTGCCTGGAGTCCAGGGTCGTATCAGCCCCAGCATTTT.

The rearrangement links TRBV18 to TRBJ2-2; possible D gene TRBD1, 6 bases. The CDR3 runs 18 residues. CDR1 and CDR2 from the germline V gene are KGHSH and LQKENI. Trimming removed 6 bases at V and 4 bases at J, with 24 bases between. CDR3 DNA sequence: TGTGCCAGCTCGCTCAGAGTTCGGACAGTCACTTCCACCGGGGAGCTGTTTTTT. Translated: CASSLRVRTVTSTGELFF.

The chain combines TRBV5-6 with TRBJ1-5, with no clear D. The CDR3 is 14 residues long. Per germline, CDR1 SGHDT and CDR2 YYEEEE. The germline V and J ends were trimmed by 2 bases and 1 base, with 7 bases remaining between them. CDR3 amino acids: CASSFGRSNQPQHF. In nucleotides, the CDR3 is TGTGCCAGCAGCTTCGGTCGGAGCAATCAGCCCCAGCATTTT.

V gene TRBV4-3 combines with J gene TRBJ2-1; D unresolved. The V gene's germline CDR1 is LGHNA and CDR2 YSLEER. V dropped 1 base and J dropped 9 bases, with 13 bases sitting between them. CDR3 length: 14 amino acids. CDR3: CASSQGNLGSEQFF. CDR3 nucleotide sequence: TGCGCCAGCAGCCAAGGCAATCTAGGAAGTGAGCAGTTCTTC.

The rearrangement links TRBV14 to TRBJ1-2, with 8 bases aligning to TRBD1. There are 14 residues in the CDR3. Trimming cost V 3 bases and J 8 bases; bases outside gene matches: 8. Per the germline V gene, CDR1 is SGHDN and CDR2 is FVKESK. The CDR3 DNA follows: TGTGCCAGCAGCCAGCACCAGGGGGCGGAAGGCTACACCTTC. Translation: CASSQHQGAEGYTF. The full variable domain, rest sourced from reference TRBV14 and TRBJ1-2, is EAGVTQFPSHSVIEKGQTVTLRCDPISGHDNLYWYRRVMGKEIKFLLHFVKESKQDESGMPNNRFLAERTGGTYSTLKVQPAELEDSGVYFCASSQHQGAEGYTFGSGTRLTVV.

The chain uses TRBV30 and TRBJ2-1; 8 nucleotides line up with TRBD1. J was trimmed by 2 bases and V by 4 bases; bases with no gene match: 19. Germline V gene data show CDR1 as GTSNPN and CDR2 as SVGIG (reference sequence). There are 19 residues in the CDR3. The CDR3 DNA follows: TGTGCCTGGATCAGAATGACAGGGGACCCTCGTGGGACCTACAATGAGCAGTTCTTC. Protein product: CAWIRMTGDPRGTYNEQFF.

This sequence joins TRBV15 and TRBJ1-5; D gene uncertain. The length of the CDR3 is 16 residues. Germline V lookup: CDR1 LNHNV, CDR2 YYDKDF (reference sequence). Trimming pared 0 bases from V and 3 bases from J, leaving 12 bases between. The CDR3, as DNA: TGTGCCACCAGCAGAGAAGCGGCAGGCTACAATCAGCCCCAGCATTTT. Encoded protein: CATSREAAGYNQPQHF.

The rearrangement links TRBV6-1 to TRBJ1-6; unclear D gene. The CDR3 has 19 amino acids. V was pared by 3 bases and J by 7 bases, with 25 bases between. Germline assignment: CDR1 MNHNS and CDR2 SASEGT. CDR3 DNA: TGTGCCAGCAGTGACAGAGGGAGACCTTCAGGACGTATGAATTCACCCCTCCACTTT. Protein sequence: CASSDRGRPSGRMNSPLHF.

The chain joins TRBV11-3 to TRBJ2-3; TRBD1 aligns across 7 bases. The CDR3 spans 16 residues. V lost 1 base and J lost 4; bases outside the gene matches: 8. The germline gives CDR1 SGHNT, CDR2 YENEEA. CDR3 sequence (DNA): TGTGCCAGCAGCTTAGGTAACAGGGGAAGTGCAGATACGCAGTATTTT. Translated: CASSLGNRGSADTQYF.

This sequence joins TRBV5-1 and TRBJ2-1; 11 bases fit TRBD2. Germline assignment: CDR1 SGHRS and CDR2 YFSETQ. The CDR3 runs to 18 residues. V lost 7 bases, J lost 8 bases, and 20 bases stayed unmatched. CDR3 residues: CASSLLAGDDTGGDEQFF. CDR3 DNA sequence: TGCGCCAGCTCCCTACTAGCGGGGGACGATACCGGTGGCGATGAGCAGTTCTTC.

The V and J genes are TRBV6-6 and TRBJ2-3; 7 bases fit TRBD2. After removal of 2 bases from V and 5 bases from J, the junction contained 7 bases not matched to a gene. This CDR3 has 15 residues. Germline V CDR1 and CDR2: MNHNY, SVGAGI (reference sequence). CDR3 DNA: TGTGCCAGCAGTTACAATGGCGGGAGTCGAGATACGCAGTATTTT. This codes for CASSYNGGSRDTQYF.

V and J are TRBV24-1 and TRBJ2-1, with D possibly matching TRBD2 (5 bases). The CDR3 is 17 residues long. Trimming took 0 bases from V and 7 from J, leaving 18 bases between them. Germline lookup yields CDR1 KGHDR and CDR2 SFDVKD. The CDR3 nucleotides are TGTGCCACCAGTGATTTGGAGGACGCCCCGGCGGGTAATGAGCAGTTCTTC. This sequence encodes CATSDLEDAPAGNEQFF.

V and J are TRBV28 and TRBJ1-5, with D unclear. Germline-derived CDR1 and CDR2 are MDHEN and SYDVKM. CDR3 length: 14 residues. The ends were cut back, 6 bases at V and 0 bases at J, with 9 bases in the middle. CDR3 region: CASRFPYSNQPQHF. The CDR3 nucleotides read TGTGCCAGCAGATTCCCTTATAGCAATCAGCCCCAGCATTTT. The whole variable domain, remainder taken from reference TRBV28 and TRBJ1-5, is DVKVTQSSRYLVKRTGEKVFLECVQDMDHENMFWYRQDPGLGLRLIYFSYDVKMKEKGDIPEGYSVSREKKERFSLILESASTNQTSMYLCASRFPYSNQPQHFGDGTRLSIL.

The J gene is TRBJ1-1, the V gene TRBV5-1; 7 positions agree with TRBD1. Germline lookup yields CDR1 SGHRS and CDR2 YFSETQ. The CDR3 runs 15 residues. Trimming at V came to 4 bases and at J to 0 bases, leaving 6 bases not matched to a gene. CDR3 DNA: TGCGCCAGCAGCACAAAACAGGGGATGAACACTGAAGCTTTCTTT. Translation: CASSTKQGMNTEAFF.

The rearrangement joins TRBV7-7 to TRBJ2-2; 13 bases map to TRBD2. The V gene end was trimmed by 5 bases and the J gene end by 2 bases; junction bases not matched to a gene: 2. CDR1 SSHAT and CDR2 FNYEAQ come from the germline V gene (reference sequence). This CDR3 has 16 amino acids. CDR3 nucleotide sequence: TGTGCCAGCAGCCGGACTAGCGGGGGTAACACCGGGGAGCTGTTTTTT. This encodes CASSRTSGGNTGELFF.

This chain uses TRBV30 with TRBJ2-7; a possible D gene is TRBD1 (6 bases). V was pared by 5 bases and J by 2 bases, with 7 bases between. Germline V lookup: CDR1 GTSNPN, CDR2 SVGIG (reference sequence). The CDR3 sequence is 11 residues long. CDR3 nucleotides: TGTGCCTGGCGGACAGCCTACGAGCAGTACTTC. It yields the protein CAWRTAYEQYF. Full variable domain (missing parts from reference TRBV30 and TRBJ2-7): SQTIHQWPATLVQPVGSPLSLECTVEGTSNPNLYWYRQAAGRGLQLLFYSVGIGQISSEVPQNLSASRPQDRQFILSSKKLLLSDSGFYLCAWRTAYEQYFGPGTRLTVT.

This clone was observed a single time. The J gene is TRBJ2-7, the V gene TRBV21-1; the listed D gene, TRBD1, was not tested against the DNA. TRBV21-1 is labeled a pseudogene. This CDR3 region has 15 residues. For the CDR3, the DNA is TGTGCCAGCAGCAACTCAGGTTGTCCACCTACGGAGCAGTACTTC. Amino acid sequence: CASSNSGCPPTEQYF.

The chain joins TRBV5-6 to TRBJ2-1; D is possibly TRBD1 (5 bases). Germline CDR1 reads SGHDT; CDR2 reads YYEEEE. This CDR3 comprises 14 residues. V was clipped by 4 bases and J by 9 bases, with 17 bases between them. The CDR3 bases are TGTGCCAGCAGCCCCTTAGGGGAAGATCTTGAGCAGTTCTTC. Its translation: CASSPLGEDLEQFF.